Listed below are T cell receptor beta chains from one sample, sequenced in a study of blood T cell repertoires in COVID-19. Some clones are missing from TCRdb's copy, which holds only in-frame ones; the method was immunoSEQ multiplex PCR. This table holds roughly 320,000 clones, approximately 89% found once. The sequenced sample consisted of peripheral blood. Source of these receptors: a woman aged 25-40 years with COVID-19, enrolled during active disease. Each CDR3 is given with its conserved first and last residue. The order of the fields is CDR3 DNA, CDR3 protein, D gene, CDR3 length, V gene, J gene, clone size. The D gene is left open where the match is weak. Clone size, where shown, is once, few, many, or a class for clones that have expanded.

CDR3nt: TGTGCCAGCAGGCCGAACGCTCAGGGGTACCATGGCTACACCTTC
CDR3aa: CASRPNAQGYHGYTF
d_gene: NA
len: 15
v_gene: TRBV6-5
j_gene: TRBJ1-2
abundance: NA

CDR3nt: TGTGCCAGCACTCCCGCAGCGTATTCACCCCTCCACTTT
CDR3aa: CASTPAAYSPLHF
d_gene: NA
len: 13
v_gene: TRBV6-4
j_gene: TRBJ1-6
abundance: once

CDR3nt: TGTGCCAGCAGCCAGGGGCGGGGCACTGAAGCTTTCTTT
CDR3aa: CASSQGRGTEAFF
d_gene: NA
len: 13
v_gene: TRBV4-2
j_gene: TRBJ1-1
abundance: NA

CDR3nt: TGTGCCAGTAGTATAGTAGCGGGGCGAACATTCCAAGAGACCCAGTACTTC
CDR3aa: CASSIVAGRTFQETQYF
d_gene: TRBD2
len: 17
v_gene: TRBV19
j_gene: TRBJ2-5
abundance: NA

CDR3nt: TGTGCCAGCTCACCACTAGCGGGGGTGAACACCGGGGAGCTGTTTTTT
CDR3aa: CASSPLAGVNTGELFF
d_gene: TRBD2
len: 16
v_gene: TRBV18
j_gene: TRBJ2-2
abundance: NA

CDR3nt: TGTGCCAGTAAGGAACTAGCGGGGGGGTACAATGAGCAGTTCTTC
CDR3aa: CASKELAGGYNEQFF
d_gene: TRBD2
len: 15
v_gene: TRBV19
j_gene: TRBJ2-1
abundance: NA

CDR3nt: TGTGCCAGCAGCTACGACAGGGCGAACACTGAAGCTTTCTTT
CDR3aa: CASSYDRANTEAFF
d_gene: TRBD1
len: 14
v_gene: TRBV7-8
j_gene: TRBJ1-1
abundance: NA

CDR3nt: TGTGCCAGCAGCCAAGGGACAGGGATGGGCGGGGAGCTGTTTTTT
CDR3aa: CASSQGTGMGGELFF
d_gene: TRBD1
len: 15
v_gene: TRBV5-6
j_gene: TRBJ2-2
abundance: once

CDR3nt: TGTGCCAGCAGCTATGGGGGCCCGGGAGCTTTCTTT
CDR3aa: CASSYGGPGAFF
d_gene: NA
len: 12
v_gene: TRBV14
j_gene: TRBJ1-1
abundance: NA

CDR3nt: TGTGCCAGTAGTTTCCGAGGAGCGGGGGTGGAGACCCAGTACTTC
CDR3aa: CASSFRGAGVETQYF
d_gene: TRBD2
len: 15
v_gene: TRBV19
j_gene: TRBJ2-5
abundance: NA

CDR3nt: TGTGCCAGCAGTACCCCCCTTTCTACGGAGCAGTTCTTC
CDR3aa: CASSTPLSTEQFF
d_gene: NA
len: 13
v_gene: TRBV6-5
j_gene: TRBJ2-1
abundance: NA

CDR3nt: TGCGCCAGCAGCCGTACCCGATCGGGACAGGGTAACACCGGGGAGCTGTTTTTT
CDR3aa: CASSRTRSGQGNTGELFF
d_gene: TRBD1
len: 18
v_gene: TRBV4-1
j_gene: TRBJ2-2
abundance: NA

CDR3nt: TGTGCCAGCACCCTAGGTGGATTTTTT
CDR3aa: CASTLGGFF
d_gene: NA
len: 9
v_gene: TRBV12-3/TRBV12-4
j_gene: TRBJ1-4
abundance: few

CDR3nt: TGCGCCAGCAGCCAAGATGGTGGTCGGTACTATGGCTACACCTTC
CDR3aa: CASSQDGGRYYGYTF
d_gene: NA
len: 15
v_gene: TRBV4-3
j_gene: TRBJ1-2
abundance: few

CDR3nt: TGTGCCAGCAGCCGCGGACAGACGAACACTGAAGCTTTCTTT
CDR3aa: CASSRGQTNTEAFF
d_gene: NA
len: 14
v_gene: TRBV3-1/TRBV3-2
j_gene: TRBJ1-1
abundance: NA

CDR3nt: TGTGCCAGCAGCCCGGACAGGGGAGGTGAGCAGTTCTTC
CDR3aa: CASSPDRGGEQFF
d_gene: TRBD1
len: 13
v_gene: TRBV7-9
j_gene: TRBJ2-1
abundance: NA

CDR3nt: TGCGCCAGCAGCTTGGTTGGGGGCTCCAATGAAGCTTTCTTT
CDR3aa: CASSLVGGSNEAFF
d_gene: NA
len: 14
v_gene: TRBV5-1
j_gene: TRBJ1-1
abundance: NA